What follows are 19 T cell receptor beta chains derived from one specimen sequenced in a study of blood T cell repertoires in COVID-19. Measured with immunoSEQ multiplex PCR; TCRdb has only the in-frame clones, and not every one. Counted here are about 200,000 clones, about 89% occurring once; the ten biggest clones make up under 7%. Sequenced sample: peripheral blood. All receptors come from a man between 60 and 70 years old who had recovered from COVID-19.

V is TRBV6-5 and J is TRBJ1-2; perhaps TRBD1 as D (6 bases). The CDR3 spans 14 residues. Looked up from germline, CDR1 is MNHEY and CDR2 is SVGAGI. Trimming removed 7 bases at V and 0 bases at J, with 12 bases between. The CDR3 DNA sequence: TGTGCCAGCACCGGGACACCCACTAACTATGGCTACACCTTC. It codes for CASTGTPTNYGYTF.

This clone has a single count. In nucleotides, the CDR3 is TGTGCCAGCAGCCCACCGGGACAGAGGGACGAGCAGTACTTC. Translated, it gives CASSPPGQRDEQYF. This rearrangement joins TRBV21-1 to TRBJ2-7; the tabulated D call, TRBD1, remains unverified against the DNA. TRBV21-1 is a pseudogene segment. This CDR3 region has 14 residues.

The J gene is TRBJ1-2, the V gene TRBV5-1; 12 bases line up with TRBD1. Germline lookup yields CDR1 SGHRS and CDR2 YFSETQ. CDR3 size: 14 residues. V gave up 3 bases and J gave up 7 bases; unmatched junction bases: 4. DNA for the CDR3: TGCGCCAGCAGCTCCGGGACAGGGGGCCTTGGCTACACCTTC. As protein: CASSSGTGGLGYTF.

The chain recombines TRBV11-1 with TRBJ2-7; 9 bases map to TRBD1. Per the germline V gene, CDR1 is SGHAT and CDR2 is FQDESV (reference sequence). The V and J ends lost 1 base and 0 bases, in that order; junction bases with no gene match: 1. CDR3 length: 15 residues. The CDR3 DNA reads TGTGCCAGCAGCTTAGTGGACAGGGGCTCCTACGAGCAGTACTTC. This translates into CASSLVDRGSYEQYF.

The rearrangement links TRBV11-2 to TRBJ2-3; TRBD2 agrees at 11 bases. The CDR3 has 15 amino acids. Germline CDR1 is SGHAT and CDR2 is FQNNGV. Losses at the gene ends were 5 bases for V and 5 bases for J; bases not matched to a gene: 6. In DNA, the CDR3 is TGTGCCAGCAGCCTAGCGGGGGGAACGGGAGATACGCAGTATTTT. Its translation is CASSLAGGTGDTQYF. The entire variable domain, with the rest obtained from reference TRBV11-2 and TRBJ2-3, is as follows: EAGVAQSPRYKIIEKRQSVAFWCNPISGHATLYWYQQILGQGPKLLIQFQNNGVVDDSQLPKDRFSAERLKGVDSTLKIQPAKLEDSAVYLCASSLAGGTGDTQYFGPGTRLTVL.

The chain employs TRBV27 and TRBJ1-2; D is undetermined. CDR1 MNHEY and CDR2 SMNVEV come from the germline V gene (reference sequence). There are 11 residues in the CDR3. Trimming shortened V by 7 bases and J by 7 bases, and 10 bases separated the two germline ends. In DNA, the CDR3 is TGTGCCAGCACCCCTCCCCTTGGCTACACCTTC. The encoded protein is CASTPPLGYTF.

The rearrangement joins TRBV20-1 to TRBJ1-2; TRBD1 is a possible D gene (6 bases). Per germline, CDR1 DFQATT and CDR2 SNEGSKA (reference sequence). The CDR3 covers 11 residues. V lost 0 bases and J lost 12, with 11 bases in between. The DNA of the CDR3 is TGCAGTGCTAGAGATAGGACAGTCAACACCTTC. It is translated as CSARDRTVNTF.

The chain couples TRBV28 to TRBJ2-7, with TRBD2 matching 9 bases. This CDR3 has 16 residues. Germline V CDR1 and CDR2: MDHEN, SYDVKM. Trimming at V came to 5 bases and at J to 3 bases, leaving 11 bases not matched to a gene. CDR3 in amino acids: CASSPASGIGLYEQYF. The CDR3 region has the DNA TGTGCCAGCAGTCCAGCTAGCGGGATAGGTCTCTACGAGCAGTACTTC.

This clone was seen only once. The rearrangement uses TRBV9 and TRBJ1-5, with 8 bases fitting TRBD1. The V and J ends lost 3 bases and 2 bases, in that order; junction bases with no gene match: 7. Germline V CDR1 and CDR2: SGDLS, YYNGEE. This CDR3 is built from 16 residues. The CDR3 region has the DNA TGTGCCAGCAGCGCCGGACAGGGCGGGCGCAATCAGCCCCAGCATTTT. It translates to CASSAGQGGRNQPQHF.

V and J are TRBV11-1 and TRBJ2-1, with D tentatively TRBD2 (5 bases). The CDR3 is 14 residues long. CDR1 and CDR2 (germline): SGHAT, FQDESV (reference sequence). V lost 1 base to trimming and J lost 6 bases, with 10 bases between them. CDR3 coding DNA: TGTGCCAGCAGCTTAGTGGGAGCCGTCAATGAGCAGTTCTTC. Its protein product is CASSLVGAVNEQFF. Drawing the rest from reference TRBV11-1 and TRBJ2-1, the complete variable domain is EAEVAQSPRYKITEKSQAVAFWCDPISGHATLYWYRQILGQGPELLVQFQDESVVDDSQLPKDRFSAERLKGVDSTLKIQPAELGDSAMYLCASSLVGAVNEQFFGPGTRLTVL.

The chain combines TRBV6-5 with TRBJ1-2; D uncertain. The CDR3 is 14 residues long. Trimming took off 0 bases at V and 5 bases at J, with 10 bases between the two ends. In germline, CDR1 is MNHEY, CDR2 SVGAGI. The CDR3 protein is CASSYSAGDYGYTF. DNA of the CDR3: TGTGCCAGCAGTTACTCGGCAGGCGATTATGGCTACACCTTC.

The genes are TRBV18 and TRBJ1-2; 7 nucleotides line up with TRBD1. Germline CDR1 reads KGHSH; CDR2 reads LQKENI. The length of the CDR3 is 14 residues. Unmatched junction bases numbered 8, after V lost 3 bases and J lost 7 bases. The CDR3: CASSPLTGNSGYTF. DNA for the CDR3: TGTGCCAGCTCACCTTTGACAGGGAACAGTGGCTACACCTTC.

This chain uses TRBV18 with TRBJ1-1; weak D call: TRBD1 (5 bases). V was cut by 1 base and J by 1 base, with 7 bases left in between. Germline V CDR1 and CDR2: KGHSH, LQKENI. The CDR3 is 14 residues long. CDR3 coding DNA: TGTGCCAGCTCACCACTTGGACAGAACACTGAAGCTTTCTTT. Its protein is CASSPLGQNTEAFF.

This clone was seen a single time. The chain combines TRBV30 with TRBJ1-3, with a tentative D call TRBD1 (6 bases). Germline-derived CDR1 and CDR2 are GTSNPN and SVGIG (reference sequence). The CDR3 is made up of 15 amino acids. The V end lost 2 bases, the J end lost 2 bases, and 13 bases lay between the germline ends. In DNA form, the CDR3 reads TGTGCCTGGAGTCCACAGGGCACTACTGGAAACACCATATATTTT. This gives the protein CAWSPQGTTGNTIYF.

This clone was picked up one time. V is TRBV7-2 and J is TRBJ2-3; no firm D call. Germline lookup yields CDR1 SGHTA and CDR2 FQGNSA. CDR3 length: 15 amino acids. The germline V and J ends were trimmed by 2 bases and 0 bases, with 9 bases remaining between them. The CDR3 coding sequence is TGTGCCAGCAGCTTACTCCCTACTAGCACAGATACGCAGTATTTT. Translation gives CASSLLPTSTDTQYF.

CDR3 sequence reads: CASSRLVPGQGTGELFF. For the CDR3, the DNA is TGTGCCAGCAGCCGACTTGTCCCGGGACAGGGGACCGGGGAGCTGTTTTTT. V usage is TRBV7-9 and J usage is TRBJ2-2; the match to TRBD1 covers 10 bases. V lost 5 bases and J lost 5; bases outside the gene matches: 11. Germline V gene sequence: CDR1 SEHNR, CDR2 FQNEAQ (reference sequence). The length of the CDR3 is 17 residues.

The V and J genes are TRBV18 and TRBJ2-1; 7 nucleotides align to TRBD2. V lost 3 bases, J lost 0 bases, and 5 bases stayed unmatched. The germline V gene encodes CDR1 KGHSH and CDR2 LQKENI. The length of the CDR3 is 16 residues. CDR3 in DNA: TGTGCCAGCTCACCGGGGACGGGGGGCTCCTACAATGAGCAGTTCTTC. Translating gives CASSPGTGGSYNEQFF. The full variable domain, in which reference TRBV18 and TRBJ2-1 provide the parts outside the CDR3, is NAGVMQNPRHLVRRRGQEARLRCSPMKGHSHVYWYRQLPEEGLKFMVYLQKENIIDESGMPKERFSAEFPKEGPSILRIQQVVRGDSAAYFCASSPGTGGSYNEQFFGPGTRLTVL.

A single count supports this clone. The chain combines TRBV5-6 with TRBJ2-7, with 8 positions matching TRBD2. Germline values: CDR1 SGHDT, CDR2 YYEEEE. V lost 4 bases, J lost 4 bases, and 7 bases stayed unmatched. This CDR3 comprises 14 residues. Here the CDR3 reads CASSRGLVSYEQYF. The CDR3, as DNA: TGTGCCAGCAGCCGGGGACTAGTGTCTTACGAGCAGTACTTC.

This clone was seen a few times. The chain carries TRBV30 and TRBJ1-2, with D hard to call. Germline CDR1 is GTSNPN and CDR2 is SVGIG (reference sequence). CDR3 length: 13 amino acids. Trimming removed 4 bases at V and 8 bases at J, with 17 bases between. CDR3 region: CAWMGLLAGGYTF. The CDR3 DNA follows: TGTGCCTGGATGGGCCTCCTCGCGGGGGGCTACACCTTC.